This T cell receptor (beta chain) came from a study of shared clonotypes between healthy human individuals. Findings and caveats of the study: Generally, naive subsets came out with larger estimated richness than memory subsets.

As regards this clone: The target antigen is unknown.

CDR1 is SNHLY, CDR2 FYNNEI, per germline. The J segment lost 3 bases and the V segment lost 6 bases, leaving 4 bases of the junction unmatched. This CDR3 spans 13 amino acids. CD4+ cells underwent separation, giving CD45RA+ naive and CD45RA-negative memory subsets. Assay: immunoSEQ multiplex PCR; the TCRdb copy retains only in-frame clones and omits some. The sample holds 2 million to 2.5 million clones, 90% to 95% seen once. The clonotype was recovered from a man aged 18-30 years in good health. Some clones in this sample may be carry-over from other donors' samples. Sequenced material: naive CD4+ T cells from PBMCs. The subset denotes: CD45RA+ positively selected. J is TRBJ2-7 and V is TRBV2, with 8 bases that match TRBD2. CDR3 sequence reads: CASRNSGVYEQYF. The CDR3 DNA reads TGTGCCAGCAGGAATAGCGGGGTCTACGAGCAGTACTTC.